The clone carrying this T cell receptor (beta chain) was seen repeatedly, ten times or more. Its target is not known. This CDR3 is 13 amino acids long. Germline CDR1 GTSNPN, CDR2 SVGIG (reference sequence). V lost 3 bases to trimming and J lost 4 bases, with 10 bases between them. MiXCR, applied by TCRdb to the 5' RACE reads, yields one record per CDR3 protein. The sample yields tens of thousands of distinct CDR3 sequences, about 4% seen once. The data originate from a study of neurological immune-mediated disorders. General observations from the study: The greatest degree of TCR clonal expansion was observed in HTLV-1-associated myelopathy, with the lowest in multiple sclerosis, below that of healthy controls.

The sorted libraries took 1 million CD4+ or CD8+ T cells. The V and J genes are TRBV30 and TRBJ1-5; D call uncertain. The sample consisted of CD4+ T cells from blood. The clonotype comes from a woman between 35 and 50 years old in good health. The CDR3 loop is CAWRSQENQPQHF. CDR3 DNA: TGTGCCTGGAGGTCCCAGGAGAATCAGCCCCAGCATTTT.